The 15 T cell receptor beta chains below come from one sample, sequenced in a study of shared clonotypes between healthy human individuals. The repertoire was sequenced with immunoSEQ multiplex PCR; TCRdb's copy has only in-frame clones and lacks some. Of about 870,000 clones detected, 80% to 95% appear once; the ten largest clones hold more than 20%. CD8 cells classed as naive were CD45RO-negative and positively selected for CCR7, excluding terminally differentiated effector memory CD45RA+ cells. Material: naive CD8+ T cells sorted from blood. All receptors derive from a man younger than 45 in good health.

This chain uses TRBV6-5 with TRBJ2-1, with a possible D match to TRBD2 (8 bases). V was pared by 7 bases and J by 6 bases, with 19 bases between. Per the germline V gene, CDR1 is MNHEY and CDR2 is SVGAGI. This CDR3 region has 15 residues. The CDR3 region is CASTTGLGGPNEQFF. Here the CDR3 DNA reads TGTGCCAGCACCACGGGACTAGGGGGCCCCAATGAGCAGTTCTTC.

This chain joins TRBV5-4 and TRBJ2-5; 15 bases are shared with TRBD2. The CDR3 length is 17 residues. V trimming: 4 bases; J trimming: 3 bases; junction bases outside the gene matches: 7. Per the germline V gene, CDR1 is SGHNT and CDR2 is YYREEE (reference sequence). The CDR3 DNA reads TGTGCCAGCAGCGCCGGACTAGCGGGAGGGTCAGAAGAGACCCAGTACTTC. This gives the protein CASSAGLAGGSEETQYF.

A few counts support this clone. The rearrangement joins TRBV4-1 to TRBJ2-7; 10 nucleotides match TRBD1. The CDR3 length is 16 residues. The germline V gene has CDR1 MGHRA and CDR2 YSYEKL. Trimming cost V 2 bases and J 3 bases; bases outside gene matches: 7. The CDR3 DNA is TGCGCCAGCAGCCAAACTACGACAGGGGGCTTCTACGAGCAGTACTTC. This gives the protein CASSQTTTGGFYEQYF.

This clone was detected a few times. This sequence joins TRBV19 and TRBJ1-5; TRBD1 matches at 7 bases. Trimming at V came to 8 bases and at J to 2 bases, leaving 6 bases not matched to a gene. The CDR3 loop spans 14 amino acids. The germline gives CDR1 LNHDA, CDR2 SQIVND (reference sequence). The CDR3 coding sequence is TGTGCCAGTGACCGACAGGGCGGCAATCAGCCCCAGCATTTT. As protein: CASDRQGGNQPQHF.

The chain uses TRBV6-5 and TRBJ1-2; possibly TRBD1 for D (5 bases). The CDR3 runs to 15 residues. V was trimmed by 0 bases and J by 3 bases, leaving 11 bases between them. Germline CDR1 is MNHEY and CDR2 is SVGAGI. As DNA, the CDR3 is TGTGCCAGCAGTTACTCCTCGGGGCTTGACTATGGCTACACCTTC. It specifies CASSYSSGLDYGYTF.

V and J are TRBV6-5 and TRBJ2-7, with unresolved D. The V gene's germline CDR1 is MNHEY and CDR2 SVGAGI. This CDR3 spans 14 amino acids. V lost 2 bases and J lost 3, with 11 bases in between. The DNA for the CDR3 is TGTGCCAGCAGTTACCCCCTTGCTTACTACGAGCAGTACTTC. It translates to CASSYPLAYYEQYF.

This clone was counted only a few times. The rearrangement links TRBV10-1 to TRBJ2-7; D perhaps matches TRBD2 (6 bases). V was cut by 0 bases and J by 4 bases, with 16 bases left in between. The CDR3 length is 16 residues. CDR1 and CDR2 (germline): WNHNN, SYGVQD (reference sequence). The CDR3 here is CASSESVGLNFYEQYF. The CDR3 bases are TGCGCCAGCAGTGAGTCGGTGGGACTCAACTTTTACGAGCAGTACTTC.

The V and J genes are TRBV9 and TRBJ1-2; TRBD1 is a possible D gene (5 bases). Germline assignment: CDR1 SGDLS and CDR2 YYNGEE. CDR3 length: 15 amino acids. V lost 3 bases and J lost 3, with 15 bases in between. The CDR3 spells CASSAPRDGYYGYTF. The CDR3, as DNA: TGTGCCAGCAGCGCGCCCCGGGACGGATACTATGGCTACACCTTC.

The chain recombines TRBV5-1 with TRBJ2-3, with 10 bases aligning to TRBD1. CDR3 length: 16 amino acids. The V and J ends lost 0 bases and 2 bases, in that order; junction bases with no gene match: 3. Germline lookup yields CDR1 SGHRS and CDR2 YFSETQ. The CDR3 coding sequence is TGCGCCAGCAGCTTGGAAGGGACAGGGGCCACAGATACGCAGTATTTT. It yields the protein CASSLEGTGATDTQYF.

The chain combines TRBV2 with TRBJ2-7; 8 bases agree with TRBD1. Germline CDR1 SNHLY, CDR2 FYNNEI. This CDR3 region has 10 residues. The V gene end was trimmed by 4 bases and the J gene end by 12 bases; junction bases not matched to a gene: 2. CDR3 nucleotide sequence: TGTGCCAGCAGTGGGGACAGGCGGTACTTC. This gives the protein CASSGDRRYF.

The chain couples TRBV18 to TRBJ2-7; D call uncertain. The CDR3 length is 13 residues. V lost 5 bases, J lost 5 bases, and 13 bases lay in between. Germline CDR1 is KGHSH and CDR2 is LQKENI. The CDR3 loop reads CASSEGSGNEQYF. CDR3 DNA: TGTGCCAGCTCAGAAGGATCGGGCAACGAGCAGTACTTC. Using reference TRBV18 and TRBJ2-7 for the parts outside the CDR3, the full variable domain is NAGVMQNPRHLVRRRGQEARLRCSPMKGHSHVYWYRQLPEEGLKFMVYLQKENIIDESGMPKERFSAEFPKEGPSILRIQQVVRGDSAAYFCASSEGSGNEQYFGPGTRLTVT.

The rearrangement links TRBV27 to TRBJ1-2; D not certain. The germline gives CDR1 MNHEY, CDR2 SMNVEV (reference sequence). V lost 5 bases and J 1 base, leaving 14 bases between the germline ends. CDR3 size: 15 residues. The CDR3 here is CASSTLGRFNYGYTF. The CDR3 region has the DNA TGTGCCAGCAGTACCCTTGGACGGTTTAACTATGGCTACACCTTC.

This chain connects TRBV13 to TRBJ2-4, with D possibly TRBD1 on 7 matching bases. Germline lookup yields CDR1 PRHDT and CDR2 FYEKMQ (reference sequence). CDR3 length: 17 residues. V lost 2 bases and J 1 base, leaving 15 bases between the germline ends. The CDR3 region is CASSLSGGGPAKNIQYF. The CDR3 nucleotides are TGTGCCAGCAGCTTATCTGGAGGGGGCCCTGCCAAAAACATTCAGTACTTC.

The rearrangement joins TRBV5-4 to TRBJ2-7; 11 bases line up with TRBD2. With 4 bases clipped from V and 5 bases from J, the junction kept 5 bases outside the gene matches. CDR3 length equals 14 residues. Germline CDR1 and CDR2: SGHNT and YYREEE (reference sequence). CDR3 loop: CASSPGLADDEQYF. The DNA for the CDR3 is TGTGCCAGCAGCCCGGGACTAGCGGACGACGAGCAGTACTTC.

The chain recombines TRBV11-2 with TRBJ2-7, with unresolved D. From germline, CDR1 is SGHAT and CDR2 FQNNGV. Trimming stripped 5 bases from V and 3 bases from J, with 11 bases between. The CDR3 sequence is 13 residues long. CDR3 residues: CASSTNVLYEQYF. The CDR3 bases are TGTGCCAGCAGCACTAACGTCCTCTACGAGCAGTACTTC.